This TCR beta chain came from a study of OX40 agonist ivuxolimab in advanced cancers. About the study as a whole: The costimulatory receptor OX40 (CD134) was targeted by ivuxolimab, a fully human IgG2 agonistic monoclonal antibody. Intravenous ivuxolimab was administered to patients every 2 weeks at six dose levels: 0.01, 0.1, 0.3, 1.5, 3 and 10 mg/kg. Of the roughly 53 patients in dose escalation, 19 had hepatocellular carcinoma, roughly 15 had melanoma, 9 had renal cell carcinoma and 9 had head and neck cancer. In the dose-escalation cohort, 82.7% of patients were male, and the mean age was approximately 60 years, with a range of 23 to 79. Patients were allowed to have had prior anti-PD-1, anti-PD-L1 or anti-CTLA-4 therapy, and around 40% of the dose-escalation patients had previously received checkpoint inhibitors. Three dose-escalation patients achieved partial responses, one with hepatocellular carcinoma and two with cutaneous melanoma. Peripheral TCRbeta sequencing was intended to test whether TCR sequence diversity was altered and clonal T-cell expansion was caused by ivuxolimab. The paper reports the monotherapy dose-escalation portion (N = 52 patients) of the phase I ivuxolimab trial. Findings and caveats that apply to the study as a whole: Low levels of normalized T-cell clonal expansion were also seen in some nonresponding patients. At doses of 0.1 to 3.0 mg/kg, clonal expansion of both CD4+ and CD8+ T cells in blood was seen between baseline and week 6. In partial responders in the 0.1-3.0 mg/kg groups, normalized peripheral clonal expansion was found to be among the lowest, especially among CD8+ T cells. After ivuxolimab, CD8+ T cells had more expanded clones than CD4+ T cells on average. Antigen specificity was not determined for the clonally expanded peripheral T cells.

The trial excluded patients who had a history of autoimmune disease or who were on systemic immunosuppression. In every dose cohort, peripheral blood was drawn for TCR sequencing at baseline, cycle 4 day 1, and cycle 7 day 1. Samples came from an open-label, multicenter, first-in-human phase I dose-escalation trial of ivuxolimab. Adults with locally advanced or metastatic head and neck squamous cell, hepatocellular, melanoma or renal cell carcinoma were enrolled in the trial. Before TCR sequencing, CD4+ T cells and CD8+ T cells from peripheral blood were sorted into separate populations. Genomic DNA was extracted from sorted cells for sequencing of the TCRbeta CDR3 region. The immunoSEQ Assay was used for sequencing of TCRbeta CDR3 regions. The clones in this table, taken by TCRdb from immuneACCESS, are in-frame only. Not every clone is retained; where verified, under half of the shortfall comes from an unresolved V gene, and the cause of the rest is unknown. This sample holds more than 55,000 clones; more than 65% were observed only once. The ten most abundant clones make up approximately 11% of the sample.

A remark on this clone: Its antigen is unknown. Qualities for individual bases were not recorded, and no much larger clone is one base off.

The sample was CD4+ or CD8+ T cells sorted from blood, taken in a trial of the OX40 agonist ivuxolimab. This receptor was identified in an adult with an advanced solid tumor such as melanoma, head and neck, liver or kidney cancer.

The CDR3 amino acid sequence is: CASSSDVGLNSYNEQFF. The DNA sequence reads TGTGCCAGCAGCTCAGACGTTGGCTTAAACTCCTACAATGAGCAGTTCTTC. Recombination connected TRBV7-9 to TRBJ2-1, with the D gene call left open. V is clipped by 4 bases and J by 0 bases, and the sequence between their germline boundaries is 16 bases long. Sequences SEHNR (CDR1) and FQNEAQ (CDR2) are obtained from the germline V gene (reference sequence). The CDR3, from cysteine to phenylalanine, totals 17 residues. The CDR3 DNA has 51 bases and is translated from base 1.